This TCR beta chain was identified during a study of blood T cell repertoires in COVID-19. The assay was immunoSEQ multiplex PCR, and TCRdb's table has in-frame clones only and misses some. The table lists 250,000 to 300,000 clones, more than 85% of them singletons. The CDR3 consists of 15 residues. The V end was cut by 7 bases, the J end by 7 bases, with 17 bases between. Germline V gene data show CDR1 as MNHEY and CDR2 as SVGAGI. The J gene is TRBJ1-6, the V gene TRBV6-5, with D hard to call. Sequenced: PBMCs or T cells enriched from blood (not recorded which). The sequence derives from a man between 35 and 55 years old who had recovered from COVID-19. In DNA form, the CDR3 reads TGTGCCAGCATCCCTGGGAGACACCGCAATTCACCCCTCCACTTT. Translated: CASIPGRHRNSPLHF.